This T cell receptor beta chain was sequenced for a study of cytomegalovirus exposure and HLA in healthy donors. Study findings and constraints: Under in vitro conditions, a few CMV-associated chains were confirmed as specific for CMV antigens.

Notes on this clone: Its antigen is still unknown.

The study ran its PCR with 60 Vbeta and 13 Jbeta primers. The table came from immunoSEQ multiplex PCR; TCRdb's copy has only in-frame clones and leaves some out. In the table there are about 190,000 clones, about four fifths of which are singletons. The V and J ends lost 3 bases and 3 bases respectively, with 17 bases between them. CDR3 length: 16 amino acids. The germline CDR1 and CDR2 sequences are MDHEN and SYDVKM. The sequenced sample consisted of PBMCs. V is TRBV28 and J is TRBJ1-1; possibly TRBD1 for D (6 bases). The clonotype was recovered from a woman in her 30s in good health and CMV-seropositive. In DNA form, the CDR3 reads TGTGCCAGCAGTTTCCGGGCAGGGGCGTCATACACTGAAGCTTTCTTT. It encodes CASSFRAGASYTEAFF.